Shown below are 32 T cell receptor beta chains from a single sample sequenced in a study of blood T cell repertoires in COVID-19. Using immunoSEQ multiplex PCR, the repertoire was profiled, and TCRdb retains in-frame clones only, with some absent. Of about 150,000 clones listed, roughly 74% are singletons. What was sequenced was peripheral blood. These receptors all stem from a woman aged 80 or older with acute or convalescent COVID-19.

This clone was recorded a few times. This sequence joins TRBV30 and TRBJ2-1, with D possibly being TRBD1 (6 bases). The V gene lost 7 bases and the J gene lost 0 bases, with 10 bases spanning the gap. CDR1 is GTSNPN and CDR2 is SVGIG in the germline V gene (reference sequence). This CDR3 has 13 amino acids. This chain's CDR3 is CAFTGPSYNEQFF. CDR3 bases: TGTGCCTTTACAGGGCCCTCCTACAATGAGCAGTTCTTC.

The chain links TRBV5-5 to TRBJ2-5; no definite D call. The CDR3 is 15 residues long. Per germline, CDR1 SGHKS and CDR2 YYEKEE (reference sequence). V was pared by 0 bases and J by 2 bases, with 11 bases between. The CDR3 here is CASSLGVGEQETQYF. The CDR3 region has the DNA TGTGCCAGCAGCTTGGGAGTTGGAGAACAAGAGACCCAGTACTTC.

The chain uses TRBV19 and TRBJ2-3; 7 bases agree with TRBD2. CDR3 size: 18 residues. The germline V gene has CDR1 LNHDA and CDR2 SQIVND (reference sequence). With 0 bases clipped from V and 6 bases from J, the junction kept 15 bases outside the gene matches. CDR3 coding DNA: TGTGCCAGTAGTATAGATGTCCCCGTGGGAGGGCGTGTGGATACGCAGTATTTT. Protein product: CASSIDVPVGGRVDTQYF.

V gene TRBV19 combines with J gene TRBJ2-6; D gene ambiguous. The CDR3 loop spans 14 amino acids. Between the trimmed V and J ends, which lost 3 bases and 0 bases, there was a span of 3 bases. CDR1 and CDR2 from the germline V gene are LNHDA and SQIVND (reference sequence). The CDR3 DNA reads as TGTGCCAGTAGTATTCGCTCTGGGGCCAACGTCCTGACTTTC. Translation: CASSIRSGANVLTF.

This rearrangement joins TRBV6-1 to TRBJ2-2; 9 bases match TRBD1. CDR3 length: 16 residues. Trimming at V came to 4 bases and at J to 7 bases, leaving 10 bases not matched to a gene. CDR1 and CDR2 from the germline V gene are MNHNS and SASEGT. The CDR3 loop is CASSVLTGGAGGELFF. CDR3 bases: TGTGCCAGCAGTGTACTTACAGGGGGCGCGGGCGGGGAGCTGTTTTTT.

The chain joins TRBV4-1 to TRBJ1-2; 7 bases are a match to TRBD1. V shed 4 bases and J 7 bases; nucleotides not matched to a gene: 6. Germline V CDR1 and CDR2: MGHRA, YSYEKL. The CDR3 spans 13 residues. Here the CDR3 reads CASSLGTEGGYTF. CDR3 nucleotides: TGCGCCAGCAGCCTCGGGACAGAGGGTGGCTACACCTTC.

The gene calls are TRBV10-3 and TRBJ2-6; D may be TRBD1 (6 bases). V dropped 0 bases and J dropped 2 bases, with 11 bases sitting between them. CDR3 length: 17 residues. Germline assignment: CDR1 ENHRY and CDR2 SYGVKD. CDR3 sequence reads: CAISESSTGTGANVLTF. Written as DNA, the CDR3 is TGTGCCATCAGTGAGTCTTCTACAGGGACTGGGGCCAACGTCCTGACTTTC.

The J gene is TRBJ1-2, the V gene TRBV3-1 (or the pseudogene TRBV3-2); D is unresolved. V was pared by 1 base and J by 13 bases, with 10 bases between. CDR3 length: 11 residues. Germline V gene sequence: CDR1 LGHDT, CDR2 YNNKEL (reference sequence). CDR3 in amino acids: CASSQGREPTF. The DNA for the CDR3 is TGTGCCAGCAGCCAAGGGAGGGAACCCACCTTC.

The chain has TRBV15 and TRBJ2-7, with D tentatively TRBD2 (5 bases). V shed 1 base and J shed 5 bases, with 15 bases lying between them. CDR1 and CDR2 (germline): LNHNV, YYDKDF (reference sequence). This CDR3 has 15 amino acids. The CDR3 DNA sequence: TGTGCCACCAGCAGAGGTCAGGCGGGTACCGACGAGCAGTACTTC. Residues: CATSRGQAGTDEQYF.

The rearrangement links TRBV27 to TRBJ1-1; TRBD1 matches 9 bases. The V segment lost 6 bases and the J segment 6 bases; nucleotides outside the gene matches: 5. CDR1 MNHEY and CDR2 SMNVEV come from the germline V gene (reference sequence). The length of the CDR3 is 13 residues. The CDR3 DNA follows: TGTGCCAGCAGCCGGGACAGGGAATCTGAAGCTTTCTTT. Translating gives CASSRDRESEAFF.

The rearrangement joins TRBV18 to TRBJ2-7, with D possibly being TRBD1 (5 bases). The CDR3 totals 14 residues. The germline gives CDR1 KGHSH, CDR2 LQKENI. V was clipped by 1 base and J by 7 bases, with 14 bases between them. The CDR3 region is CASSPQGPVREQYF. CDR3 in DNA: TGTGCCAGCTCACCACAGGGGCCAGTGAGGGAGCAGTACTTC.

V and J are TRBV5-1 and TRBJ1-2; a weak D match, TRBD1 (6 bases). The V gene lost 4 bases and the J gene lost 4 bases, with 17 bases spanning the gap. This CDR3 spans 15 amino acids. CDR1 and CDR2 (germline): SGHRS, YFSETQ. In nucleotides, the CDR3 is TGCGCCAGCAGCGAACAGGGACTAGTGGGCTATGGCTACACCTTC. Amino acid sequence: CASSEQGLVGYGYTF.

This sequence joins TRBV30 and TRBJ1-2, with TRBD1 matching over 9 bases. The CDR3 is 14 amino acids. The ends lost 8 bases at V and 6 bases at J; junction bases unmatched: 13. The germline V gene encodes CDR1 GTSNPN and CDR2 SVGIG (reference sequence). The CDR3 sequence: CALYSGTGLNGYTF. In DNA, the CDR3 is TGTGCCCTTTACTCCGGGACAGGGCTCAATGGCTACACCTTC.

This clone occurred a few times. V is TRBV7-2 and J is TRBJ2-7; 7 bases are shared with TRBD2. Losses at the gene ends were 5 bases for V and 1 base for J; bases not matched to a gene: 8. This CDR3 has 15 amino acids. CDR1 is SGHTA, CDR2 FQGNSA, per germline. CDR3 region: CASSQAAGPSYEQYF. In DNA form, the CDR3 reads TGTGCCAGCAGCCAAGCAGCGGGGCCTTCCTACGAGCAGTACTTC.

This chain connects TRBV5-1 to TRBJ2-3, with TRBD2 identical over 13 bases. The CDR3 contains 17 residues. The V gene end was trimmed by 0 bases and the J gene end by 0 bases; junction bases not matched to a gene: 1. Germline CDR1 reads SGHRS; CDR2 reads YFSETQ. In nucleotides, the CDR3 is TGCGCCAGCAGCTTGGGGGGACTAGCGGGAAGCACAGATACGCAGTATTTT. This sequence encodes CASSLGGLAGSTDTQYF.

In its sample, this clone was seen once. This sequence joins TRBV7-9 and TRBJ2-3, with a possible D match to TRBD1 (6 bases). The CDR3 consists of 15 residues. Germline V gene sequence: CDR1 SEHNR, CDR2 FQNEAQ (reference sequence). The germline V and J ends were trimmed by 8 bases and 2 bases, with 17 bases remaining between them. The CDR3 is CASRPNRDLTDTQYF. DNA of the CDR3: TGTGCCAGCCGACCAAACAGGGATCTCACAGATACGCAGTATTTT. Full variable domain (missing parts from reference TRBV7-9 and TRBJ2-3): DTGVSQNPRHKITKRGQNVTFRCDPISEHNRLYWYRQTLGQGPEFLTYFQNEAQLEKSRLLSDRFSAERPKGSFSTLEIQRTEQGDSAMYLCASRPNRDLTDTQYFGPGTRLTVL.

This rearrangement joins TRBV5-4 to TRBJ1-1; TRBD1 agrees at 8 bases. Germline V gene lookup returns CDR1 SGHNT and CDR2 YYREEE (reference sequence). Unmatched junction bases numbered 9, after V lost 4 bases and J lost 10 bases. CDR3 size: 13 residues. The CDR3 sequence: CASSGGRQGLAFF. The CDR3 DNA reads as TGTGCCAGCAGCGGCGGAAGACAGGGGCTAGCTTTCTTT.

The V and J genes are TRBV10-3 and TRBJ1-1; D uncertain. Germline V CDR1 and CDR2: ENHRY, SYGVKD. The CDR3 consists of 13 residues. Trimming left V 2 bases short and J 5 bases short, with 9 bases between. In DNA, the CDR3 is TGTGCCATCAGTGAGATGGCGGGAACTGAAGCTTTCTTT. The encoded protein is CAISEMAGTEAFF.

The chain employs TRBV27 and TRBJ1-1; D unresolved. The CDR3 consists of 15 residues. Between the trimmed V and J ends, which lost 6 bases and 5 bases, there was a span of 19 bases. CDR1 is MNHEY and CDR2 is SMNVEV in the germline V gene (reference sequence). The CDR3 spells CASSGNRRAGTEAFF. CDR3 DNA: TGTGCCAGCAGCGGCAATCGGCGGGCCGGGACTGAAGCTTTCTTT.

A few counts support this clone. The chain uses TRBV27 and TRBJ1-2; TRBD1 matches 7 bases. CDR1 MNHEY and CDR2 SMNVEV come from the germline V gene (reference sequence). J gave up 3 bases and V 6 bases, and 7 bases lay outside the gene matches. This CDR3 has 14 residues. Written as DNA, the CDR3 is TGTGCCAGCAGCCCGGACAGGTTCGACTATGGCTACACCTTC. It codes for CASSPDRFDYGYTF.

V gene TRBV19 combines with J gene TRBJ2-3; 16 bases line up with TRBD2. The CDR3 is 16 amino acids. Per germline, CDR1 LNHDA and CDR2 SQIVND (reference sequence). V dropped 3 bases and J dropped 3; count of bases not matched to a gene: 0. The CDR3 region has the DNA TGTGCCAGTAGTATGGGACTAGCGGGGGGGACAGATACGCAGTATTTT. It specifies CASSMGLAGGTDTQYF.

This clone was seen only a few times. This chain links TRBV28 with TRBJ1-5; tentative D call: TRBD1 (6 bases). This CDR3 has 13 residues. Between the trimmed V and J ends, which lost 8 bases and 3 bases, there was a span of 11 bases. Germline CDR1 MDHEN, CDR2 SYDVKM. CDR3 loop: CASGQYFNQPQHF. The CDR3 DNA reads TGTGCCAGCGGACAGTACTTCAATCAGCCCCAGCATTTT.

This chain joins TRBV13 and TRBJ2-1; TRBD2 matches 12 bases. CDR3 length: 15 amino acids. V trimming: 5 bases; J trimming: 9 bases; junction bases outside the gene matches: 8. Per the germline V gene, CDR1 is PRHDT and CDR2 is FYEKMQ (reference sequence). Here the CDR3 DNA reads TGTGCCAGCAGCCCCGGACTAGCGGGGTCCAGTGAGCAGTTCTTC. Amino acid sequence: CASSPGLAGSSEQFF.

The gene calls are TRBV19 and TRBJ1-5; 7 bases agree with TRBD1. V lost 5 bases, J lost 1 base, and 2 bases stayed unmatched. The CDR3 spans 14 residues. Germline lookup yields CDR1 LNHDA and CDR2 SQIVND (reference sequence). CDR3 DNA sequence: TGTGCCAGTAGTGTGGGACAGAGCAATCAGCCCCAGCATTTT. Its protein is CASSVGQSNQPQHF.

The chain uses TRBV4-1 and TRBJ1-5; D not resolved. Germline V CDR1 and CDR2: MGHRA, YSYEKL. V was cut by 2 bases and J by 0 bases, with 8 bases left in between. The CDR3 loop spans 15 amino acids. The CDR3 DNA is TGCGCCAGCAGCCAATACTCGAATAGCAATCAGCCCCAGCATTTT. Its protein is CASSQYSNSNQPQHF.

The rearrangement uses TRBV6-5 and TRBJ1-1; no clear D gene. The CDR3 loop spans 14 amino acids. Germline V gene sequence: CDR1 MNHEY, CDR2 SVGAGI. The ends were cut back, 0 bases at V and 12 bases at J, with 17 bases in the middle. CDR3: CASSYSGGLYQTFF. As DNA, the CDR3 is TGTGCCAGCAGTTACTCCGGCGGGCTGTATCAAACTTTCTTT.

The chain carries TRBV20-1 and TRBJ1-2; D unclear. CDR3 length: 11 amino acids. Germline assignment: CDR1 DFQATT and CDR2 SNEGSKA (reference sequence). The germline V and J ends were trimmed by 4 bases and 7 bases, with 10 bases remaining between them. CDR3 sequence reads: CSAMSGFGYTF. The CDR3 nucleotides read TGCAGTGCTATGTCGGGGTTTGGCTACACCTTC.

J is TRBJ2-7 and V is TRBV3-1 (or the pseudogene TRBV3-2); D ambiguous. V lost 5 bases and J 0 bases, leaving 8 bases between the germline ends. CDR3 length equals 13 residues. Germline lookup yields CDR1 LGHDT and CDR2 YNNKEL (reference sequence). The CDR3 protein is CASSYSGSYEQYF. In nucleotides, the CDR3 is TGTGCCAGCAGCTACTCGGGCTCCTACGAGCAGTACTTC.

The chain uses TRBV28 and TRBJ2-1, with D possibly TRBD2 on 7 matching bases. In germline, CDR1 is MDHEN, CDR2 SYDVKM. V lost 5 bases, J lost 5 bases, and 22 bases lay in between. The length of the CDR3 is 17 residues. For the CDR3, the DNA is TGTGCCAGCAGTCCCTCATTCCTAGCGGCAGGGGACAATGAGCAGTTCTTC. Encoded protein: CASSPSFLAAGDNEQFF.

The rearrangement uses TRBV11-2 and TRBJ2-5; TRBD2 matches 11 bases. The V gene end was trimmed by 0 bases and the J gene end by 1 base; junction bases not matched to a gene: 4. The CDR3 length is 17 residues. Per the germline V gene, CDR1 is SGHAT and CDR2 is FQNNGV. CDR3 loop: CASSLDISGGGQETQYF. CDR3 bases: TGTGCCAGCAGCTTAGATATTAGCGGGGGGGGCCAAGAGACCCAGTACTTC.

Comment on this clone: Sequence at one end of the junction differs from germline and may be a read error. The gene calls are TRBV7-7 and TRBJ2-7; 7 bases agree with TRBD1. CDR1 is SSHAT, CDR2 FNYEAQ, per germline (reference sequence). The CDR3 has 16 amino acids. CDR3 sequence: CASSLGPETGFYEQYF. Written as DNA, the CDR3 is TGTGCTAGCAGCTTAGGGCCGGAGACAGGGTTCTACGAGCAGTACTTC.

This clone is medium-sized by share. The V call is TRBV5-1, the J call TRBJ2-1; TRBD2 matches at 8 bases. The CDR3 is 16 amino acids. Germline V gives CDR1 SGHRS, CDR2 YFSETQ. The V and J ends lost 0 bases and 6 bases, in that order; junction bases with no gene match: 8. This CDR3 reads CASSLERGGRGNEQFF. DNA of the CDR3: TGCGCCAGCAGCTTGGAACGGGGGGGGCGAGGCAATGAGCAGTTCTTC. The whole variable domain, filled in from reference TRBV5-1 and TRBJ2-1, reads KAGVTQTPRYLIKTRGQQVTLSCSPISGHRSVSWYQQTPGQGLQFLFEYFSETQRNKGNFPGRFSGRQFSNSRSEMNVSTLELGDSALYLCASSLERGGRGNEQFFGPGTRLTVL.